This TCR beta chain was recovered during a study of cytomegalovirus exposure and HLA in healthy donors. Study-wide results and caveats: The number of N-insertions in an Asian-associated ancestry cluster was reportedly below the roughly 620-donor mean in a later analysis.

Germline V gene lookup returns CDR1 SGHVS and CDR2 FNYEAQ. There are 14 residues in the CDR3. Trimming took 1 base from V and 2 from J, leaving 8 bases between them. About this clone itself: The antigen is unknown.

With 60 Vbeta and 13 Jbeta primers, the PCR was carried out. Produced via immunoSEQ multiplex PCR; TCRdb's table is partial and in-frame only. This sample carries more than 60,000 clones, around 80% of them seen once, and the ten largest clones take about 4.1%. J is TRBJ2-5 and V is TRBV7-6, with TRBD1 as a possible D gene (5 bases). The clonotype originates from a woman in her 30s in good health and CMV-seronegative. The sequencing input was PBMCs. CDR3 bases: TGTGCCAGCAGCTTAGGACAGACACAAGAGACCCAGTACTTC. Translation gives CASSLGQTQETQYF.